This section outlines one T cell receptor (beta chain) sequence together with its context. Its antigen is unknown. The data were produced by immunoSEQ multiplex PCR, yet TCRdb's version contains in-frame clones alone and is incomplete. This table holds 130,000 or so clones, 93% found once. This sample stems from a study of OX40 agonist ivuxolimab in advanced cancers. Study context: Males comprised around four fifths of the group, whose mean age was 60 years (range roughly 23 to 90). Study-wide results and limits: Average numbers of expanded clones were greater in CD8+ T cells than in CD4+. The authors also found low normalized T-cell clonal expansion in some nonresponders. Blood T cells, both CD4+ and CD8+, expanded clonally by week 6 at 0.1 to 3.0 mg/kg.

Trimming took 2 bases from V and 5 from J; bases not matched to a gene: 4. There are 15 residues in the CDR3. CDR1 is MNHEY, CDR2 SVGAGI, per germline. J is TRBJ2-1 and V is TRBV6-5; 9 bases match TRBD2. The sample was CD4+ or CD8+ T cells sorted from blood, taken in a trial of the OX40 agonist ivuxolimab. This sequence originates from an adult with an advanced solid tumor such as melanoma, head and neck, liver or kidney cancer. The CDR3 DNA sequence: TGTGCCAGCAGTTACCTAGCGGGACAAAACAATGAGCAGTTCTTC. This gives the protein CASSYLAGQNNEQFF.